This is a list of T cell receptor beta chains from one sample in a study of tumor-infiltrating lymphocytes in primary liver carcinoma. TCRdb passed the multiplex PCR reads through MiXCR, listing each CDR3 protein once. This table has roughly 100,000 distinct CDR3 sequences, around 80% appearing once. Sample: liver tumor tissue from sampling region 3. The source of these receptors is a man between 35 and 55 years old with primary liver carcinoma and hepatitis B virus infection. Both conserved end residues are part of each CDR3. The order of the fields is J gene, D gene, V gene, CDR3 protein. A D gene is named only where the DNA matches it firmly.

j_gene: TRBJ2-5
d_gene: -
v_gene: TRBV4-3
CDR3aa: CANSREGLPSETQYF

j_gene: TRBJ2-3
d_gene: -
v_gene: TRBV6-5
CDR3aa: CASKTPGPGTQFF

j_gene: TRBJ2-7
d_gene: -
v_gene: TRBV10-2
CDR3aa: CASKAASYVQYF

j_gene: TRBJ2-7
d_gene: -
v_gene: TRBV7-9
CDR3aa: CARSLTPYKQYF

j_gene: TRBJ2-1
d_gene: TRBD2
v_gene: TRBV29-1
CDR3aa: CSVGLTGGFYNEQSF

j_gene: TRBJ1-5
d_gene: -
v_gene: TRBV29-1
CDR3aa: CSAGGGANQRQHF

j_gene: TRBJ2-1
d_gene: -
v_gene: TRBV11-2
CDR3aa: CASGFDMEQFF

j_gene: TRBJ1-1
d_gene: -
v_gene: TRBV5-1
CDR3aa: CASSLDSMNIEAFF

j_gene: TRBJ1-5
d_gene: -
v_gene: TRBV12-3/TRBV12-4
CDR3aa: CASSLAVIYSNRLQHF

j_gene: TRBJ2-1
d_gene: -
v_gene: TRBV24-1
CDR3aa: CVTRAHRGYNEQFF

j_gene: TRBJ2-1
d_gene: TRBD2
v_gene: TRBV6-1
CDR3aa: CTSKEAGGIYNEQFF

j_gene: TRBJ2-2
d_gene: TRBD1
v_gene: TRBV29-1
CDR3aa: CSVQGQGNTGELFF

j_gene: TRBJ1-5
d_gene: -
v_gene: TRBV28
CDR3aa: CASSLQGRWNNQPQHF

j_gene: TRBJ2-5
d_gene: -
v_gene: TRBV5-4
CDR3aa: CASSPTRVETQYF

j_gene: TRBJ2-1
d_gene: -
v_gene: TRBV6-2/TRBV6-3
CDR3aa: CASSYHLGNVQFF

j_gene: TRBJ1-1
d_gene: -
v_gene: TRBV29-1
CDR3aa: CSALRTDSNPEAFF

j_gene: TRBJ2-7
d_gene: TRBD1
v_gene: TRBV9
CDR3aa: CASSVSGTGGFYEQYF

j_gene: TRBJ2-1
d_gene: -
v_gene: TRBV4-1
CDR3aa: CASSQDPARGVDEQFF

j_gene: TRBJ1-5
d_gene: -
v_gene: TRBV6-2/TRBV6-3
CDR3aa: CASSYRPNNQPQHF

j_gene: TRBJ2-1
d_gene: -
v_gene: TRBV5-4
CDR3aa: CASSLGSGLGGYTEQFF

j_gene: TRBJ2-7
d_gene: TRBD1
v_gene: TRBV29-1
CDR3aa: CSVEFGNRGYEQYF

j_gene: TRBJ2-7
d_gene: -
v_gene: TRBV11-1
CDR3aa: CESRLTGSGEYEQYF

j_gene: TRBJ2-3
d_gene: -
v_gene: TRBV28
CDR3aa: CASSKTMLTDTLYF

j_gene: TRBJ2-3
d_gene: -
v_gene: TRBV10-1
CDR3aa: CASSERGRGSTHTQYF

j_gene: TRBJ1-1
d_gene: -
v_gene: TRBV5-1
CDR3aa: CASSEQNRMNTGAFF

j_gene: TRBJ2-7
d_gene: -
v_gene: TRBV11-1
CDR3aa: CVSMGKRSYEQNF

j_gene: TRBJ2-3
d_gene: -
v_gene: TRBV3-1
CDR3aa: CASSQERDTQYF

j_gene: TRBJ1-3
d_gene: -
v_gene: TRBV6-6
CDR3aa: CASIWDPGPGNTIYF

j_gene: TRBJ2-3
d_gene: TRBD2
v_gene: TRBV6-2/TRBV6-3
CDR3aa: CASRYAGESDTQYF

j_gene: TRBJ2-2
d_gene: -
v_gene: TRBV4-2
CDR3aa: CASSPKRSTGELFF

j_gene: TRBJ2-1
d_gene: TRBD1
v_gene: TRBV4-2
CDR3aa: CANSHAGGQGNNEHFF

j_gene: TRBJ2-3
d_gene: TRBD2
v_gene: TRBV12-3/TRBV12-4
CDR3aa: CASSKTPGLAGGPDTQYF

j_gene: TRBJ2-1
d_gene: TRBD1
v_gene: TRBV4-2
CDR3aa: CASSHAVGQRNNEQFF

j_gene: TRBJ1-6
d_gene: TRBD1
v_gene: TRBV4-3
CDR3aa: CASSSLDRGRNSPLQF

j_gene: TRBJ2-3
d_gene: -
v_gene: TRBV29-1
CDR3aa: CSAAAQGVTDTQNF

j_gene: TRBJ2-7
d_gene: TRBD1
v_gene: TRBV6-1
CDR3aa: CASSEESNRGVGSYEQYF

j_gene: TRBJ1-3
d_gene: TRBD1
v_gene: TRBV6-6
CDR3aa: CASIPPGGNGNTIYF

j_gene: TRBJ1-1
d_gene: -
v_gene: TRBV12-3/TRBV12-4
CDR3aa: CVSSSSDANTETFF

j_gene: TRBJ2-7
d_gene: TRBD1
v_gene: TRBV6-2/TRBV6-3
CDR3aa: CASISQSPGTGMYEQYF

j_gene: TRBJ2-3
d_gene: -
v_gene: TRBV11-1
CDR3aa: CASSSERSSVGARIDTQYF

j_gene: TRBJ2-3
d_gene: -
v_gene: TRBV10-3
CDR3aa: CAIRDSLGGDTQYF

j_gene: TRBJ2-1
d_gene: -
v_gene: TRBV30
CDR3aa: CAWSHSNNEQFF

j_gene: TRBJ2-7
d_gene: -
v_gene: TRBV30
CDR3aa: CAWTKDSYVQYF

j_gene: TRBJ2-7
d_gene: -
v_gene: TRBV21-1
CDR3aa: CASSIESGGGGADEQYF

j_gene: TRBJ2-7
d_gene: TRBD1
v_gene: TRBV11-2
CDR3aa: CTSSLRWTGENEQF

j_gene: TRBJ2-3
d_gene: TRBD2
v_gene: TRBV6-5
CDR3aa: CVSNPGLAVKDTQYF

j_gene: TRBJ2-7
d_gene: -
v_gene: TRBV7-9
CDR3aa: CASSLVTGGTYKQYF

j_gene: TRBJ2-5
d_gene: -
v_gene: TRBV5-6
CDR3aa: CANSLEAIQETQYF

j_gene: TRBJ2-2
d_gene: -
v_gene: TRBV2
CDR3aa: CASIEANRVTRELFF

j_gene: TRBJ2-1
d_gene: TRBD2
v_gene: TRBV12-3/TRBV12-4
CDR3aa: CTNFSGKQFF

j_gene: TRBJ2-1
d_gene: -
v_gene: TRBV10-3
CDR3aa: CAIIEQGRGGDELFF

j_gene: TRBJ2-7
d_gene: -
v_gene: TRBV12-3/TRBV12-4
CDR3aa: CDSSFGFSYEQYF

j_gene: TRBJ1-5
d_gene: -
v_gene: TRBV5-4
CDR3aa: CASSPGLSYQPQHF

j_gene: TRBJ2-7
d_gene: -
v_gene: TRBV12-5
CDR3aa: CASEGTGSYEQYF

j_gene: TRBJ1-1
d_gene: -
v_gene: TRBV29-1
CDR3aa: CSLGGGWGMNTKAFF

j_gene: TRBJ2-7
d_gene: -
v_gene: TRBV18
CDR3aa: CASSPSHDYEQYF

j_gene: TRBJ2-1
d_gene: -
v_gene: TRBV4-2
CDR3aa: CASSQDLMGDVGYNEQFF

j_gene: TRBJ2-1
d_gene: -
v_gene: TRBV10-2
CDR3aa: CASTDSRAGEQFF

j_gene: TRBJ1-5
d_gene: -
v_gene: TRBV29-1
CDR3aa: CSVVHALDQSQHF

j_gene: TRBJ1-5
d_gene: -
v_gene: TRBV19
CDR3aa: CASSLPNQPQHF